The 19 T cell receptor beta chains presented below share a single source sample, sequenced in a study of post-analysis software for immune sequencing data. The study's findings and limits: The five TRBV segments detected at higher frequency in patients than in controls included TRBV5-6, TRBV5-1 and TRBV20-1.

Presence of unique molecular identifiers characterized the TCR beta cDNA libraries. TCRdb fed the PCR reads into MiXCR, producing one record per CDR3 protein. The sample records some 370,000 distinct CDR3 sequences, roughly 30% being singletons. No antigen has been assigned to these receptors. The sequenced material came from blood. The receptors originated from a girl between 5 and 17 years old with multiple sclerosis.

This chain uses TRBV28 with TRBJ2-1, with D perhaps TRBD1 or TRBD2 (5 bases each). CDR1 and CDR2 from the germline V gene are MDHEN and SYDVKM. The germline V and J ends were trimmed by 2 bases and 7 bases, with 21 bases remaining between them. The CDR3 runs to 17 residues. The CDR3 here is CASSLRGVRSGKNEQFF. The CDR3 DNA is TGTGCCAGCAGTTTAAGGGGAGTGCGTTCGGGAAAGAATGAGCAGTTCTTC. The variable domain in full, with the rest retrieved from reference TRBV28 and TRBJ2-1, is DVKVTQSSRYLVKRTGEKVFLECVQDMDHENMFWYRQDPGLGLRLIYFSYDVKMKEKGDIPEGYSVSREKKERFSLILESASTNQTSMYLCASSLRGVRSGKNEQFFGPGTRLTVL.

The chain joins TRBV6-1 to TRBJ2-7, with D possibly being TRBD1 (6 bases). Trimming took 6 bases from V and 3 from J, leaving 18 bases between them. The germline CDR1 and CDR2 sequences are MNHNS and SASEGT. The CDR3 sequence is 15 residues long. CDR3 sequence: CASSAKGGHIYEQYF. In DNA form, the CDR3 reads TGTGCCAGCAGCGCCAAAGGGGGACACATCTACGAGCAGTACTTC.

This chain joins TRBV20-1 and TRBJ1-2, with 7 nucleotides matching TRBD1. The V gene end was trimmed by 7 bases and the J gene end by 4 bases; junction bases not matched to a gene: 6. The CDR3 is made up of 12 amino acids. From germline, CDR1 is DFQATT and CDR2 SNEGSKA (reference sequence). The CDR3 loop reads CSVPGQLYGYTF. The CDR3 DNA follows: TGCAGTGTTCCGGGACAGCTCTATGGCTACACCTTC.

This clonotype was observed at least ten times. V and J are TRBV4-1 and TRBJ2-7, with 10 nucleotides matching TRBD1. V dropped 4 bases and J dropped 0; count of bases not matched to a gene: 3. This CDR3 spans 15 amino acids. CDR1 is MGHRA, CDR2 YSYEKL, per germline. The CDR3 reads CASSPGQGVSYEQYF. CDR3 coding DNA: TGCGCCAGCAGCCCTGGACAGGGGGTCTCCTACGAGCAGTACTTC.

The V and J genes are TRBV27 and TRBJ2-3; 11 nucleotides align to TRBD2. This CDR3 contains 15 residues. With 5 bases clipped from V and 3 bases from J, the junction kept 4 bases outside the gene matches. Germline V CDR1 and CDR2: MNHEY, SMNVEV (reference sequence). The CDR3 sequence: CASSVAGGWTDTQYF. For the CDR3, the DNA is TGTGCCAGCAGTGTAGCGGGGGGGTGGACAGATACGCAGTATTTT.

A few counts support this clonotype. V usage is TRBV4-3 and J usage is TRBJ2-1, with 8 positions matching TRBD1. The ends lost 1 base at V and 9 bases at J; junction bases unmatched: 8. Germline V gene data show CDR1 as LGHNA and CDR2 as YSLEER. The CDR3 is 15 amino acids. Here the CDR3 reads CASSQGQGLWGEQFF. CDR3 nucleotides: TGCGCCAGCAGCCAAGGACAGGGGTTGTGGGGTGAGCAGTTCTTC.

There are a few counts of this clonotype. The chain is built from TRBV5-1 and TRBJ2-7; no clear D. The CDR3 spans 13 residues. The germline CDR1 and CDR2 sequences are SGHRS and YFSETQ. Trimming took off 1 base at V and 2 bases at J, with 7 bases between the two ends. In nucleotides, the CDR3 is TGCGCCAGCAGCTTGAGGCCAGCCTACGAGCAGTACTTC. It is translated as CASSLRPAYEQYF. The variable domain in full, completed from reference TRBV5-1 and TRBJ2-7, reads KAGVTQTPRYLIKTRGQQVTLSCSPISGHRSVSWYQQTPGQGLQFLFEYFSETQRNKGNFPGRFSGRQFSNSRSEMNVSTLELGDSALYLCASSLRPAYEQYFGPGTRLTVT.

This clonotype was observed a few times. The gene calls are TRBV29-1 and TRBJ1-4; no clear D. The CDR3 has 11 residues. CDR1 and CDR2 from the germline V gene are SQVTM and ANQGSEA. V was clipped by 6 bases and J by 2 bases, with 4 bases between them. In nucleotides, the CDR3 is TGCAGCGTCGTTACTAATGAAAAACTGTTTTTT. Encoded protein: CSVVTNEKLFF.

This clonotype was counted between two and nine times. The V call is TRBV20-1, the J call TRBJ1-1; no firm D call. Trimming removed 0 bases at V and 1 base at J, with 9 bases between. Germline loops: CDR1 DFQATT, CDR2 SNEGSKA (reference sequence). CDR3 length equals 14 residues. In nucleotides, the CDR3 is TGCAGTGCTAGAGATGCGGGGAGGAACACTGAAGCTTTCTTT. Amino acid sequence: CSARDAGRNTEAFF.

J is TRBJ2-5 and V is TRBV4-2; 9 nucleotides align to TRBD1. Germline CDR1 LGHNA, CDR2 YNFKEQ. Losses at the gene ends were 0 bases for V and 3 bases for J; bases not matched to a gene: 8. This CDR3 contains 17 residues. The CDR3: CASSQDLAGTGKETQYF. DNA for the CDR3: TGTGCCAGCAGCCAAGATTTGGCCGGGACAGGGAAAGAGACCCAGTACTTC.

This clonotype turned up a few times. The chain uses TRBV12-3 or TRBV12-4 and TRBJ2-5, with TRBD2 matching over 7 bases. This CDR3 is 14 amino acids long. V lost 3 bases, J lost 4 bases, and 5 bases stayed unmatched. The DNA for the CDR3 is TGTGCCAGCAGTTTCGGGGGGACGGTAGAGACCCAGTACTTC. Amino acids: CASSFGGTVETQYF.

The CDR3 nucleotides are TGTGCCATCAACCGTACAGGGGACGAAAAACTGTTTTTT. It encodes CAINRTGDEKLFF. The chain carries TRBV10-3 and TRBJ1-4; TRBD1 matches at 7 bases. The CDR3 runs 13 residues. Germline V CDR1 and CDR2: ENHRY, SYGVKD. With V trimmed by 7 bases and J by 8 bases, 7 bases remained unmatched.

This rearrangement joins TRBV12-3 or TRBV12-4 to TRBJ2-5; 16 nucleotides line up with TRBD2. After removal of 4 bases from V and 11 bases from J, the junction contained 19 bases not matched to a gene. The CDR3 totals 19 residues. The CDR3 reads CASSSGTSGGAFLYNEQYF. CDR3 bases: TGTGCCAGCAGTTCCGGGACTAGCGGGGGGGCCTTCCTCTACAATGAGCAGTACTTC.

This rearrangement joins TRBV27 to TRBJ1-6; 9 nucleotides align to TRBD1. J gave up 5 bases and V 0 bases, and 8 bases lay outside the gene matches. The CDR3 consists of 18 residues. The germline CDR1 and CDR2 sequences are MNHEY and SMNVEV (reference sequence). CDR3 nucleotide sequence: TGTGCCAGCAGTTTATCGGGACAGGGCACTGGGAATAATTCACCCCTCCACTTT. It translates to CASSLSGQGTGNNSPLHF.

The table lists this clonotype with a few counts. V gene TRBV24-1 combines with J gene TRBJ2-3; D is undetermined. The CDR3 covers 13 residues. The V and J ends lost 4 bases and 4 bases respectively, with 8 bases between them. Germline V lookup: CDR1 KGHDR, CDR2 SFDVKD. CDR3 residues: CATSEWIADTQYF. In DNA form, the CDR3 reads TGTGCCACCAGTGAATGGATCGCAGATACGCAGTATTTT.

This clonotype turned up a few times. The chain couples TRBV2 to TRBJ2-3; the match to TRBD2 covers 8 bases. V trimming: 8 bases; J trimming: 7 bases; junction bases outside the gene matches: 8. CDR3 length equals 13 residues. Germline CDR1 and CDR2: SNHLY and FYNNEI. Written as DNA, the CDR3 is TGTGCCAGCCCGGGACTAGAAGCTTATACGCAGTATTTT. Translation gives CASPGLEAYTQYF.

In its sample, this clonotype was seen a few times. The V gene is TRBV4-3, the J gene TRBJ2-5; the D gene is possibly TRBD1 (5 bases). Germline V gene data show CDR1 as LGHNA and CDR2 as YSLEER. Trimming removed 1 base from V and 3 bases from J, with 12 bases in between. This CDR3 contains 15 residues. CDR3 sequence (DNA): TGCGCCAGCAGCCAAGTGGGAAGGGGCGAAGAGACCCAGTACTTC. Residues: CASSQVGRGEETQYF.

The chain joins TRBV7-3 to TRBJ2-1; 10 bases map to TRBD2. The junction had 11 bases not matched to a gene; V was cut back by 5 bases and J by 4 bases. The CDR3 sequence is 17 residues long. Germline CDR1 is SGHTA and CDR2 is FQGTGA. For the CDR3, the DNA is TGTGCCAGCAGCCTGGGGATAGCGGGGGGTTCGTACAATGAGCAGTTCTTC. It codes for CASSLGIAGGSYNEQFF. The entire variable domain, with the rest obtained from reference TRBV7-3 and TRBJ2-1, is as follows: GAGVSQTPSNKVTEKGKYVELRCDPISGHTALYWYRQSLGQGPEFLIYFQGTGAADDSGLPNDRFFAVRPEGSVSTLKIQRTERGDSAVYLCASSLGIAGGSYNEQFFGPGTRLTVL.

The genes are TRBV7-9 and TRBJ2-2; the D is unclear. Between the trimmed V and J ends, which lost 4 bases and 7 bases, there was a span of 4 bases. The CDR3 extends over 11 amino acids. The germline V gene encodes CDR1 SEHNR and CDR2 FQNEAQ (reference sequence). The CDR3, as DNA: TGTGCCAGCAGCTGGCGCGGGGAGCTGTTTTTT. It codes for CASSWRGELFF.